Shown below are 15 T cell receptor beta chains from a single sample sequenced in a study of shared clonotypes between healthy human individuals. In the naive CD8 group, cells lacked CD45RO and were positively selected for CCR7, so terminally differentiated effector memory CD45RA+ cells were left out. This table comes from immunoSEQ multiplex PCR, and its TCRdb copy is limited to in-frame clones, with some not included. The sample shows about 2,200,000 clones, 85% to 95% of them seen only once. Sequenced sample: naive CD8+ T cells from PBMCs. These receptors were collected from a man in his late teens or twenties in good health. Some clones in this sample may be carry-over from other donors' samples.

V usage is TRBV29-1 and J usage is TRBJ1-2, with D perhaps matching TRBD1 (5 bases). This CDR3 is built from 15 residues. V gave up 6 bases and J gave up 6 bases, with 23 bases separating them. CDR1 and CDR2 from the germline V gene are SQVTM and ANQGSEA. The CDR3 region is CSVLGVSRHVDGYTF. The DNA for the CDR3 is TGCAGCGTGCTGGGGGTGAGCCGTCACGTCGATGGCTACACCTTC.

The table lists this clone with a few counts. The chain has TRBV9 and TRBJ1-4; TRBD1 matches at 7 bases. In germline, CDR1 is SGDLS, CDR2 YYNGEE. CDR3 size: 15 residues. After removal of 0 bases from V and 7 bases from J, the junction contained 6 bases not matched to a gene. The CDR3 reads CASSVEGQNGEKLFF. For the CDR3, the DNA is TGTGCCAGCAGCGTAGAGGGACAGAATGGTGAAAAACTGTTTTTT.

The rearrangement joins TRBV7-8 to TRBJ2-2, with a tentative D call TRBD1 (6 bases). CDR3 length: 15 amino acids. Trimming removed 4 bases at V and 0 bases at J, with 9 bases between. Germline lookup yields CDR1 SGHVS and CDR2 FQNEAQ. The CDR3 sequence is CASSSDSANTGELFF. The CDR3, as DNA: TGTGCCAGCAGCTCGGACAGCGCGAACACCGGGGAGCTGTTTTTT.

J is TRBJ2-6 and V is TRBV9; D might be TRBD1 (6 bases). The V gene lost 2 bases and the J gene lost 2 bases, with 14 bases spanning the gap. Germline CDR1 and CDR2: SGDLS and YYNGEE. This CDR3 region has 17 residues. The CDR3 DNA follows: TGTGCCAGCAGCGTTAAAATTGGGGGCGCTGGGGCCAACGTCCTGACTTTC. It translates to CASSVKIGGAGANVLTF.

The chain carries TRBV27 and TRBJ2-2; weak D call: TRBD2 (6 bases). The germline V gene encodes CDR1 MNHEY and CDR2 SMNVEV (reference sequence). The V end was cut by 6 bases, the J end by 4 bases, with 18 bases between. This CDR3 has 16 amino acids. The CDR3 protein is CASSIVTGVGTGELFF. The CDR3 DNA sequence: TGTGCCAGCAGCATCGTTACGGGGGTGGGCACCGGGGAGCTGTTTTTT.

This clone was counted only a few times. This chain links TRBV9 with TRBJ2-5; possible D gene TRBD1, 6 bases. The ends were cut back, 4 bases at V and 1 base at J, with 8 bases in the middle. Looked up from germline, CDR1 is SGDLS and CDR2 is YYNGEE. The CDR3 is made up of 13 amino acids. The CDR3 here is CASSPDSQETQYF. The CDR3 nucleotides read TGTGCCAGCAGCCCGGACAGCCAAGAGACCCAGTACTTC.

CDR3 residues: CASSYSGTGSEQFF. The DNA of the CDR3 is TGTGCCAGCAGTTACTCAGGGACTGGCTCAGAGCAGTTCTTC. The rearrangement links TRBV6-5 to TRBJ2-1; tentative D call: TRBD2 (6 bases). Trimming left V 0 bases short and J 10 bases short, with 13 bases between. Looked up from germline, CDR1 is MNHEY and CDR2 is SVGAGI. The CDR3 consists of 14 residues.

The chain carries TRBV5-1 and TRBJ1-1; TRBD1 is a possible D gene (5 bases). With 1 base removed from V and 5 bases from J, the gap between germline ends came to 12 bases. The CDR3 length is 14 residues. Germline CDR1 and CDR2: SGHRS and YFSETQ. This CDR3 reads CASSLTGAPTEAFF. The DNA for the CDR3 is TGCGCCAGCAGCTTGACAGGTGCCCCGACTGAAGCTTTCTTT.

The chain has TRBV6-4 and TRBJ2-5; 10 nucleotides match TRBD1. The CDR3 length is 15 residues. With 4 bases clipped from V and 5 bases from J, the junction kept 7 bases outside the gene matches. Germline V gene data show CDR1 as MRHNA and CDR2 as SNTAGT. CDR3 in amino acids: CASSGDRGFGETQYF. Here the CDR3 DNA reads TGTGCCAGCAGTGGGGACAGGGGATTCGGGGAGACCCAGTACTTC.

The chain has TRBV4-1 and TRBJ2-5; 9 bases fit TRBD2. V shed 4 bases and J 5 bases; nucleotides not matched to a gene: 8. This CDR3 comprises 15 residues. The germline gives CDR1 MGHRA, CDR2 YSYEKL. CDR3 loop: CASSRTAGGGETQYF. CDR3 DNA: TGCGCCAGCAGCCGAACAGCGGGAGGAGGTGAGACCCAGTACTTC.

This sequence joins TRBV5-1 and TRBJ1-1, with D unclear. The germline gives CDR1 SGHRS, CDR2 YFSETQ. Trimming pared 4 bases from V and 0 bases from J, leaving 16 bases between. The CDR3 loop spans 16 amino acids. In DNA form, the CDR3 reads TGCGCCAGCAGCGAACACGACTGGATCCTGAACACTGAAGCTTTCTTT. Amino acid sequence: CASSEHDWILNTEAFF.

The genes are TRBV19 and TRBJ1-2, with D perhaps TRBD1 (6 bases). This CDR3 contains 14 residues. The V end lost 7 bases, the J end lost 8 bases, and 20 bases lay between the germline ends. Per germline, CDR1 LNHDA and CDR2 SQIVND (reference sequence). The CDR3 reads CASTAGGTGQGYTF. The CDR3 DNA follows: TGTGCCAGTACCGCCGGCGGGACCGGACAGGGCTACACCTTC.

The rearrangement uses TRBV9 and TRBJ2-1; TRBD1 matches at 8 bases. The CDR3 consists of 17 residues. The J segment lost 1 base and the V segment lost 1 base, leaving 7 bases of the junction unmatched. The germline V gene has CDR1 SGDLS and CDR2 YYNGEE. Written as DNA, the CDR3 is TGTGCCAGCAGCGTACAGGGACAGGTAAAATCCTACAATGAGCAGTTCTTC. Translated: CASSVQGQVKSYNEQFF.

V and J are TRBV10-3 and TRBJ2-7, with TRBD1 matching over 9 bases. This CDR3 contains 14 residues. The germline CDR1 and CDR2 sequences are ENHRY and SYGVKD. Germline trimming cut 10 bases from V and 3 bases from J; bases unmatched to any gene: 10. CDR3 region: CATNHRDRDYEQYF. The CDR3 nucleotides read TGTGCCACCAACCACCGGGACAGGGACTACGAGCAGTACTTC.

J is TRBJ1-5 and V is TRBV7-8; D not resolved. CDR1 SGHVS and CDR2 FQNEAQ come from the germline V gene. The CDR3 loop spans 16 amino acids. V was cut by 2 bases and J by 7 bases, with 18 bases left in between. The CDR3 region is CASSLSRTAGRQPQHF. CDR3 nucleotide sequence: TGTGCCAGCAGCTTAAGCCGGACGGCCGGGAGACAGCCCCAGCATTTT.